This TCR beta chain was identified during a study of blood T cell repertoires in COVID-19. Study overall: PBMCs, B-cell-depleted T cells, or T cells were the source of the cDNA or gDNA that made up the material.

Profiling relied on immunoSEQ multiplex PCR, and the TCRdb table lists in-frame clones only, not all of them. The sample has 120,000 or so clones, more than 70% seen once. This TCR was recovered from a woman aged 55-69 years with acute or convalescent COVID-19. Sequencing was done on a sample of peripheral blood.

The CDR3 region is CASGLGVFEDTQYF. CDR3 DNA: TGTGCCAGCGGCCTAGGGGTGTTCGAAGATACGCAGTATTTT. The V gene is TRBV2, the J gene TRBJ2-3; D is perhaps TRBD1 (5 bases). There are 14 residues in the CDR3. Germline-derived CDR1 and CDR2 are SNHLY and FYNNEI. The germline V and J ends were trimmed by 8 bases and 5 bases, with 17 bases remaining between them.